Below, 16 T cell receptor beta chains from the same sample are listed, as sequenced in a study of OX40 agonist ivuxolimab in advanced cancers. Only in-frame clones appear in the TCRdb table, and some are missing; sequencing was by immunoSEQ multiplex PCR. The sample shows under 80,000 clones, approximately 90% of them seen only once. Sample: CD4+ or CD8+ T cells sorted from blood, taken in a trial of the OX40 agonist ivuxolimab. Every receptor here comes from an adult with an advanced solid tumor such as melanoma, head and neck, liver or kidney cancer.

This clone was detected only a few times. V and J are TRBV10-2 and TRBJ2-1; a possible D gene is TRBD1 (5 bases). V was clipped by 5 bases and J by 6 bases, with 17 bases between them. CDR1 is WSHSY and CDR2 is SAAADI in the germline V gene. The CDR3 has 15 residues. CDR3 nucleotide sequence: TGCGCCAGCAGTCCCCAGGGTCTAGTAACCAATGAGCAGTTCTTC. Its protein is CASSPQGLVTNEQFF.

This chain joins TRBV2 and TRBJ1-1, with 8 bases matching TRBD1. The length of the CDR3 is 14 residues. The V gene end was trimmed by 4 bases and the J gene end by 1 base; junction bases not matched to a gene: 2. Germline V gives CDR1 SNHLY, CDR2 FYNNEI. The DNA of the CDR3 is TGTGCCAGCAGTGTACAGGGGGGGAACACTGAAGCTTTCTTT. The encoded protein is CASSVQGGNTEAFF.

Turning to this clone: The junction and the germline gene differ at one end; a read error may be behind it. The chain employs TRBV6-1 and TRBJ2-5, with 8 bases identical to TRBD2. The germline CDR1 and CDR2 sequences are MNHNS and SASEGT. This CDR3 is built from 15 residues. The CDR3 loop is CASSEGSGIQGTQYF. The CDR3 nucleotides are TGTGCCAGCAGTGAGGGTAGCGGGATCCAAGGGACCCAGTACTTC.

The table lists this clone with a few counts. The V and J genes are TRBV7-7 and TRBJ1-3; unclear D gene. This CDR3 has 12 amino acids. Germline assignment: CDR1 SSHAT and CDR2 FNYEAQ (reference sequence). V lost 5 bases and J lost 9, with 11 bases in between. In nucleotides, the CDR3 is TGTGCCAGCAGCCCTCCTGGTGGCACCATATATTTT. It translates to CASSPPGGTIYF. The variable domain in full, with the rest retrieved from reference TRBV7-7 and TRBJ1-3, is GAGVSQSPRYKVTKRGQDVTLRCDPISSHATLYWYQQALGQGPEFLTYFNYEAQPDKSGLPSDRFSAERPEGSISTLTIQRTEQRDSAMYRCASSPPGGTIYFGEGSWLTVV.

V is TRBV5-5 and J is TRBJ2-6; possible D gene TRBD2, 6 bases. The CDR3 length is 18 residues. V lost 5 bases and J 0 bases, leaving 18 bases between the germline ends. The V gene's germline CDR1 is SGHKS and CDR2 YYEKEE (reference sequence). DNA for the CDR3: TGTGCCAGCAGGCGAGCCGGGACTGCTATCTCTGGGGCCAACGTCCTGACTTTC. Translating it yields CASRRAGTAISGANVLTF.

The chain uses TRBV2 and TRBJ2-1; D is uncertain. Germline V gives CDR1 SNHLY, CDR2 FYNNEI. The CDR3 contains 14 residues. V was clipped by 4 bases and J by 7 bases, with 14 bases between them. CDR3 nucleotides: TGTGCCAGCAGTGTTCGGCGGATGGGGAATGAGCAGTTCTTC. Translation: CASSVRRMGNEQFF.

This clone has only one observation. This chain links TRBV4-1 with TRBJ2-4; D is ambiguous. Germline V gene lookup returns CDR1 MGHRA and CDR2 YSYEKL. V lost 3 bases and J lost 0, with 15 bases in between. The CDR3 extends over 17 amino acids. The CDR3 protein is CASSQRTPPLAKNIQYF. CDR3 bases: TGCGCCAGCAGCCAGCGGACCCCTCCTCTAGCCAAAAACATTCAGTACTTC.

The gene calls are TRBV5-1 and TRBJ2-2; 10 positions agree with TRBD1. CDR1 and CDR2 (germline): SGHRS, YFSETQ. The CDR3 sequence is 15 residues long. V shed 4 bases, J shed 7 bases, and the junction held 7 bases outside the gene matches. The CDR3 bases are TGCGCCAGCAGCCCGGGGACAGGGGTTAGCGGGGAGCTGTTTTTT. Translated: CASSPGTGVSGELFF.

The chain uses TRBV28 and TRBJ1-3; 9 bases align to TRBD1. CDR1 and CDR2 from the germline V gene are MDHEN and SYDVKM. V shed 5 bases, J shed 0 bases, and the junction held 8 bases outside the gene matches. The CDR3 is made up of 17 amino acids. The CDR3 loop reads CASSPWDRAYSGNTIYF. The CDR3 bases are TGTGCCAGCAGTCCGTGGGACAGGGCGTACTCTGGAAACACCATATATTTT.

CDR3 amino acids: CASSQAGQGDPGDQPQHF. The DNA for the CDR3 is TGCGCCAGCAGCCAAGCGGGGCAGGGGGATCCCGGGGATCAGCCCCAGCATTTT. The chain employs TRBV4-1 and TRBJ1-5, with TRBD1 matching over 7 bases. Germline V gives CDR1 MGHRA, CDR2 YSYEKL. The CDR3 length is 18 residues. The trim removed 1 base at V and 5 bases at J, leaving 14 bases unmatched.

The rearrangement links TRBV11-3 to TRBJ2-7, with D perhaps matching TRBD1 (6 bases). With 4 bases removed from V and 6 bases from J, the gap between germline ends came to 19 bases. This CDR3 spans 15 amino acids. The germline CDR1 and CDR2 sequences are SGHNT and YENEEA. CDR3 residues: CASSSSPLEGVEQYF. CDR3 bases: TGTGCCAGCAGCTCCTCCCCACTTGAGGGGGTCGAGCAGTACTTC.

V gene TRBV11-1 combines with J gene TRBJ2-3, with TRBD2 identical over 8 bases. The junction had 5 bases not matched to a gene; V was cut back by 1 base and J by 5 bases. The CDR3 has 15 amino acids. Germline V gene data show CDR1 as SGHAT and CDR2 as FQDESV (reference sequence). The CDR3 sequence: CASSLGGGQVDTQYF. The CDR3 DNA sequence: TGTGCCAGCAGCTTAGGCGGGGGGCAGGTAGATACGCAGTATTTT. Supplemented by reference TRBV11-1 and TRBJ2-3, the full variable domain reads EAEVAQSPRYKITEKSQAVAFWCDPISGHATLYWYRQILGQGPELLVQFQDESVVDDSQLPKDRFSAERLKGVDSTLKIQPAELGDSAMYLCASSLGGGQVDTQYFGPGTRLTVL.

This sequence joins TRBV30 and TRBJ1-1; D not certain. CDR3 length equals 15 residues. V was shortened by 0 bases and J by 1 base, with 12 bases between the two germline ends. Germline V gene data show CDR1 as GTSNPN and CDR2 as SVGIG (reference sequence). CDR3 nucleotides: TGTGCCTGGAGTGTCTATGCCCGTCGGAACACTGAAGCTTTCTTT. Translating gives CAWSVYARRNTEAFF.

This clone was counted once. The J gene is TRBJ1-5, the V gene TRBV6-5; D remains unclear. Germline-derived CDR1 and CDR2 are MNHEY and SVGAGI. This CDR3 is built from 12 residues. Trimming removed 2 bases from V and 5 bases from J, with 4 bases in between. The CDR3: CASSYGDQPQHF. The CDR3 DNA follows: TGTGCCAGCAGTTACGGGGATCAGCCCCAGCATTTT.

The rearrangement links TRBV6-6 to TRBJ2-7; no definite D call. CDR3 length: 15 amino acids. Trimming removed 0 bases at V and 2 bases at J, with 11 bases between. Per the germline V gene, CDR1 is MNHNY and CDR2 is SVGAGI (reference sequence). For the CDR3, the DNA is TGTGCCAGCAGTTACTCGAGTTCGCTAGCCTACGAGCAGTACTTC. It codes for CASSYSSSLAYEQYF.

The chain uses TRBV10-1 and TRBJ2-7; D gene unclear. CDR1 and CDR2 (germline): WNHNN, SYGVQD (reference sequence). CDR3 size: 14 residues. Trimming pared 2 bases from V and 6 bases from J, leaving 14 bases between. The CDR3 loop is CASSEVIGVGEQYF. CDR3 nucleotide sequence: TGCGCCAGCAGTGAGGTAATAGGAGTGGGCGAGCAGTACTTC.